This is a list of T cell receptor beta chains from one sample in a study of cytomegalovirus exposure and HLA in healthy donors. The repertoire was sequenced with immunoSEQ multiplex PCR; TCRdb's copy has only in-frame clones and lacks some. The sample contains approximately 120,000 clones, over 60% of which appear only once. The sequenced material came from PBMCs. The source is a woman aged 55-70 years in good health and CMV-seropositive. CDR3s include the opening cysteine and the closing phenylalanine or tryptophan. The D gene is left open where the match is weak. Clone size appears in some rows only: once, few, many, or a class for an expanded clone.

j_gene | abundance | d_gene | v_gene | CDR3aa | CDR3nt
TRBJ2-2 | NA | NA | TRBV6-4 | CASSAGVNTGELFF | TGTGCCAGCAGTGCGGGAGTGAACACCGGGGAGCTGTTTTTT
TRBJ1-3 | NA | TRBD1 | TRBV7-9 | CASSLTGGDGNTIYF | TGTGCCAGCAGCTTGACAGGGGGCGATGGAAACACCATATATTTT
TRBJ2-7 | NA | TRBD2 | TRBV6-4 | CASSELGLAGYEQYF | TGTGCCAGCAGTGAACTCGGCCTAGCGGGTTACGAGCAGTACTTC
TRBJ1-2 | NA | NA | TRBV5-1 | CASSLSSGLNYGYTF | TGCGCCAGCAGCTTGAGTTCAGGTCTCAACTATGGCTACACCTTC
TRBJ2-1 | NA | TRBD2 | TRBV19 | CASSSPGTSGDFNEQFF | TGTGCCAGTAGCAGCCCTGGGACTAGCGGGGATTTCAATGAGCAGTTCTTC
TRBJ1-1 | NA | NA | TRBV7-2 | CASSSRYVGTEAFF | TGTGCCAGCAGCAGCAGGTATGTTGGCACTGAAGCTTTCTTT
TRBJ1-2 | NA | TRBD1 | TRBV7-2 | CASSFPTGVLGGYTF | TGTGCCAGCAGCTTCCCAACAGGGGTGTTGGGGGGCTACACCTTC
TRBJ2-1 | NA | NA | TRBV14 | CASSQVGYEQFF | TGTGCCAGCAGCCAAGTTGGCTATGAGCAGTTCTTC
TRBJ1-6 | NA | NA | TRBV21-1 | CASSKRYSSYNSPLHF | TGTGCCAGCAGCAAAAGGTACAGCTCCTATAATTCACCCCTCCACTTT
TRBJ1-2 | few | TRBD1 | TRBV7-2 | CASSSRGQGGGYTF | TGTGCCAGCAGCTCCCGGGGACAGGGTGGAGGCTACACCTTC
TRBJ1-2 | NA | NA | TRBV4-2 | CASSPSPGGRGDYGYTF | TGTGCCAGCAGCCCCTCCCCCGGGGGGCGGGGAGACTATGGCTACACCTTC
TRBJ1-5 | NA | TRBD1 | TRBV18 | CASSTGEYQPQHF | TGTGCCAGCTCAACAGGGGAGTACCAGCCCCAGCATTTT
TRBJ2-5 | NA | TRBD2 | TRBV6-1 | CASISRVGRQETQYF | TGTGCCAGCATCTCCAGGGTCGGGAGGCAAGAGACCCAGTACTTC
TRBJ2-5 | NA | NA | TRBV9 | CASSAGGAQETQYF | TGTGCCAGCAGCGCCGGCGGGGCTCAAGAGACCCAGTACTTC
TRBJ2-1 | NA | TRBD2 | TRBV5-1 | CASSSQAGSYNEQFF | TGCGCCAGCAGCTCCCAAGCGGGGTCATACAATGAGCAGTTCTTC
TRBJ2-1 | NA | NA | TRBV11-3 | CASSPGGYSNEQFF | TGTGCCAGCAGCCCAGGGGGGTACTCCAATGAGCAGTTCTTC
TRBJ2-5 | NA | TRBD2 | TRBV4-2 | CASSQAGGGTSLQETQYF | TGTGCCAGCAGCCAAGCTGGCGGGGGGACCTCCCTCCAAGAGACCCAGTACTTC
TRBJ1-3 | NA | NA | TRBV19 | CASSTGNSGNTIYF | TGTGCCAGTAGTACAGGGAATTCTGGAAACACCATATATTTT
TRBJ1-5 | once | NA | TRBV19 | CATKPAGDEKPQHF | TGTGCCACGAAACCGGCGGGGGACGAGAAGCCCCAGCATTTT
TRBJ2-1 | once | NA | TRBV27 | CASSPQDRRLYNEQFF | TGTGCCAGCAGTCCCCAGGATCGCCGCCTTTACAATGAGCAGTTCTTC
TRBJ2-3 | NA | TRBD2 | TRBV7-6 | CASSLASGWTDTQYF | TGTGCCAGCAGCTTAGCTAGCGGGTGGACAGATACGCAGTATTTT
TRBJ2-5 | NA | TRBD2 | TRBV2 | CASKIGTSQVETQYF | TGTGCCAGCAAGATCGGGACTAGCCAAGTGGAGACCCAGTACTTC
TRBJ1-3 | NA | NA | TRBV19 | CASSIPGSGNTIYF | TGTGCCAGTAGTATCCCGGGTTCTGGAAACACCATATATTTT